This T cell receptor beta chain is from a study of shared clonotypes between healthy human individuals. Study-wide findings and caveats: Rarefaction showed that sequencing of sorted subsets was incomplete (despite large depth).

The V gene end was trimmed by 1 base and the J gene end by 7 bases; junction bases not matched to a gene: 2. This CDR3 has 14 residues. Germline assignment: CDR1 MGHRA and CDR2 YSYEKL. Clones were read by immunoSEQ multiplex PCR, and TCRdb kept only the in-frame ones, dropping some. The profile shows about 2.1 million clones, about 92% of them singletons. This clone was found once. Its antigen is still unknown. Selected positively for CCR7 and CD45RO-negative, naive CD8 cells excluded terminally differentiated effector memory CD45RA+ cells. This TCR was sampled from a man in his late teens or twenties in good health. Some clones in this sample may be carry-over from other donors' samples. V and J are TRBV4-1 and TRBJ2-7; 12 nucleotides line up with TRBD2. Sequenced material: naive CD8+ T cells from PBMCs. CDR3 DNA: TGCGCCAGCAGCCAAGGACTAGCGGGAGTTGAGCAGTACTTC. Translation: CASSQGLAGVEQYF.